A selection of T cell receptor beta chains follows, all from one sample in a study of cytomegalovirus exposure and HLA in healthy donors. Clones were sequenced by immunoSEQ multiplex PCR, and TCRdb holds only the in-frame ones, with some missing. The repertoire holds some 140,000 clones, with roughly 80% as singletons. Material: PBMCs. Receptors were obtained from a woman aged 60-75 years in good health and CMV-seronegative. Both conserved end residues are part of each CDR3. The D gene is left open where the match is weak. Expanded clones get a size class; other rows say once, few or many, or leave the size out.

d_gene	j_gene	abundance	v_gene	CDR3nt	CDR3aa
TRBD2	TRBJ2-7	few	TRBV11-2	TGTGCCAGCAGCCCTAACCGGGACAGGGGACTAGCGGGCGAGCAGTACTTC	CASSPNRDRGLAGEQYF
NA	TRBJ1-1	NA	TRBV11-2	TGTGCCAGCAGCTTCGGGCAGGGGATCAACACTGAAGCTTTCTTT	CASSFGQGINTEAFF
TRBD1	TRBJ1-6	NA	TRBV28	TGTGCCAGCAGAGAACAGGGGTCCCATAATTCACCCCTCCACTTT	CASREQGSHNSPLHF
NA	TRBJ2-2	NA	TRBV19	TGTGCCAGTATGAAGCCCCCGAACACCGGGGAGCTGTTTTTT	CASMKPPNTGELFF
NA	TRBJ1-5	NA	TRBV4-2	TGTGCCAGCAGCCAAGGTCCAGGGGCCAATCAGCCCCAGCATTTT	CASSQGPGANQPQHF
NA	TRBJ2-2	once	TRBV16	TGTGCCAGCAGCCACCCCGGGAGTAGATCCGGGGAGCTGTTTTTT	CASSHPGSRSGELFF
TRBD1	TRBJ2-7	once	TRBV5-1	TGCGCCAGCAGCTTGGGCGGGACAGGGGGCGCCTACGAGCAGTACTTC	CASSLGGTGGAYEQYF
TRBD1	TRBJ1-5	few	TRBV15	TGTGCCACTATCGACCGGGACAGGGGAAGCAATCAGCCCCAGCATTTT	CATIDRDRGSNQPQHF
TRBD1	TRBJ2-7	NA	TRBV7-7	TGTGCCAGCAGCACCCGAGGGGACAGGAGAGGATTTTCTGGGTACGAGCAGTACTTC	CASSTRGDRRGFSGYEQYF
TRBD1	TRBJ2-7	few	TRBV29-1	TGCAGCGCTTCGGGACAGGCCTACGAGCAGTACTTC	CSASGQAYEQYF
NA	TRBJ1-1	NA	TRBV18	TGTGCCAGCTCAACGGGGGAATACACTGAAGCTTTCTTT	CASSTGEYTEAFF
TRBD1	TRBJ1-5	NA	TRBV9	TGTGCCAGCAGCGTACAGGGGGCGTTTCGGGACGCTAGCAATCAGCCCCAGCATTTT	CASSVQGAFRDASNQPQHF
NA	TRBJ2-2	NA	TRBV28	TGTGCCAGCAGTTTACGGGGGATCACCGGGGAGCTGTTTTTT	CASSLRGITGELFF
NA	TRBJ2-3	NA	TRBV4-1	TGCGCCAGCAGCCAAGAACACGAGGGCTTCCCAACAGATACGCAGTATTTT	CASSQEHEGFPTDTQYF
NA	TRBJ1-1	NA	TRBV7-3	TGTGCCAGCAGCCCATCGGGCGGGGGGACTGAAGCTTTCTTT	CASSPSGGGTEAFF
TRBD1	TRBJ2-3	NA	TRBV5-1	TGCGCCAGCAGCTTGATAGACAGGGCCCGGGCGGATACGCAGTATTTT	CASSLIDRARADTQYF
NA	TRBJ1-4	NA	TRBV12-2	TGTGCAAGTCGCTTACGGGGGGCGAGTGAAAAACTGTTTTTT	CASRLRGASEKLFF
NA	TRBJ1-4	NA	TRBV9	TGTGCCAGCAGCGTAGGGCGGGGGGCGCGGAATGAAAAACTGTTTTTT	CASSVGRGARNEKLFF
TRBD1	TRBJ2-7	NA	TRBV11-2	TGTGCCAGCAGTGGGGACAGATACTACGAGCAGTACTTC	CASSGDRYYEQYF
NA	TRBJ1-5	NA	TRBV7-8	TGTGCCAGCAGCCCACAGGACCTGATGGGCAATCAGCCCCAGCATTTT	CASSPQDLMGNQPQHF
TRBD1	TRBJ1-4	NA	TRBV15	TGTGCCACCAGCAGAAGGGACAGTTGGTTTAATGAAAAACTGTTTTTT	CATSRRDSWFNEKLFF
TRBD2	TRBJ2-1	NA	TRBV25-1	TGTGCCAGCAGCGACCCGGGACTAGCGGGATACAATGAGCAGTTCTTC	CASSDPGLAGYNEQFF
NA	TRBJ2-5	once	TRBV2	TGTGCCAGCAGCCCAGGGGGGATCCAAGAGACCCAGTACTTC	CASSPGGIQETQYF
TRBD1	TRBJ2-7	NA	TRBV5-4	TGTGCCAGCAGCGAGCGGACAGGGGTCTCCTACGAGCAGTACTTC	CASSERTGVSYEQYF
TRBD2	TRBJ2-1	NA	TRBV5-1	TGCGCCAGCAGCTTGGAGGCAGGGAGGGGAAAGTTCTTC	CASSLEAGRGKFF
NA	TRBJ2-5	NA	TRBV30	TGTGCCTGGAGTGTAATACAACAGATTGAGACCCAGTACTTC	CAWSVIQQIETQYF
TRBD1	TRBJ2-1	NA	TRBV5-1	TGCGCCAGCAGCTTGGGGACAGGGCAAGAGATGTTCTTC	CASSLGTGQEMFF
NA	TRBJ2-5	NA	TRBV12-5	TGTGCTAGTGGCATTGACGGACATAAAGGGGAGACCCAGTACTTC	CASGIDGHKGETQYF
TRBD1	TRBJ1-1	NA	TRBV19	TGTGCCAGTAGTAGGTCAGGGGGCACTGAAGCTTTCTTT	CASSRSGGTEAFF
TRBD1	TRBJ2-7	NA	TRBV28	TGTGCCAGCAGCTCACCGGGACAGGGCGTACCCTACGAGCAGTACTTC	CASSSPGQGVPYEQYF
TRBD2	TRBJ2-1	NA	TRBV15	TGTGCCACCAGCAGAGGGGGCGGGAGGGTCAATGAGCAGTTCTTC	CATSRGGGRVNEQFF
TRBD1	TRBJ2-1	NA	TRBV15	TGTGCCACCAGAAGTGGGACAGGGACCTACAATGAGCAGTTCTTC	CATRSGTGTYNEQFF
TRBD2	TRBJ2-5	NA	TRBV7-2	TGTGCCAGCAGGCCTACAGGACTAGCTCCAGAGACCCAGTACTTC	CASRPTGLAPETQYF
NA	TRBJ2-1	NA	TRBV6-5	TGTGCCAGCAGTTACGGGGGGTACAATGAGCAGTTCTTC	CASSYGGYNEQFF
NA	TRBJ2-7	NA	TRBV27	TGTGCCAGCAGCCCATCACAGGGAAAATACGAGCAGTACTTC	CASSPSQGKYEQYF
NA	TRBJ2-7	NA	TRBV7-9	TGTGCCAGCAGCCCCCGGACTATTTCCTACGAGCAGTACTTC	CASSPRTISYEQYF
TRBD1	TRBJ2-7	NA	TRBV6-1	TGTGCCAGCAGTACCCCCTGGACAGGGGACGAGCAGTACTTC	CASSTPWTGDEQYF
NA	TRBJ2-3	NA	TRBV7-2	TGTGCCAGCAGCTTGTTGCGCGGGGCGGGGGATACGCAGTATTTT	CASSLLRGAGDTQYF
TRBD1	TRBJ1-2	NA	TRBV23-1	TGCGCCAGCAGTCAACCCGGGACAGGGGGAACCTATGGCTACACCTTC	CASSQPGTGGTYGYTF
NA	TRBJ1-6	NA	TRBV7-3	TGTGCCAGCAGCTTAGACGGGTCAGGAGGGTCACCCCTCCACTTT	CASSLDGSGGSPLHF
TRBD1	TRBJ1-1	few	TRBV7-3	TGTGCCAGCAGCCGCGGACAGGGGTTCGACACTGAAGCTTTCTTT	CASSRGQGFDTEAFF
TRBD2	TRBJ2-7	NA	TRBV10-1	TGCGCCAGAAGAAGACTAGCGGGGATATACGAGCAGTACTTC	CARRRLAGIYEQYF
NA	TRBJ2-2	NA	TRBV18	TGTGCCAGCTCCCCTGGGGCTCTCGGGAGCACCGGGGAGCTGTTTTTT	CASSPGALGSTGELFF
TRBD2	TRBJ2-1	NA	TRBV4-2	TGTGCCAGCAGCCAAATACTAGCGGGGGGCCCTGGTGAGCAGTTCTTC	CASSQILAGGPGEQFF
NA	TRBJ1-1	NA	TRBV30	TGTGCCTGGAGTGCCCCGTTGTTAACTGAAGCTTTCTTT	CAWSAPLLTEAFF
TRBD1	TRBJ2-3	once	TRBV5-6	TGTGCCAGCAGCTTGGGACAGGGGGATTCGGGGCAGTATTTT	CASSLGQGDSGQYF
TRBD1	TRBJ1-2	NA	TRBV28	TGTGCCAGCACCCAGACAGGGCGTAACTATGGCTACACCTTC	CASTQTGRNYGYTF
NA	TRBJ2-1	NA	TRBV6-5	TGTGCCAGCAGTTACTCGGTTTTGCGGGCTTACAATGAGCAGTTCTTC	CASSYSVLRAYNEQFF
TRBD1	TRBJ1-3	NA	TRBV7-9	TGTGCCAGCAGGGAAACAGGGGTCGGAAACACCATATATTTT	CASRETGVGNTIYF
TRBD1	TRBJ1-5	NA	TRBV9	TGTGCCAGCAGCGTAGGTAGGACAGGGTTTTCGGAGCCCCAGCATTTT	CASSVGRTGFSEPQHF
NA	TRBJ1-1	NA	TRBV2	TGTGCCAGCAGTGAATATCGGTCGGTTGGCACTGAAGCTTTCTTT	CASSEYRSVGTEAFF
NA	TRBJ1-3	NA	TRBV4-1	TGCGCCAGCAGCCAAGATTACAACTCTGGAAACACCATATATTTT	CASSQDYNSGNTIYF
NA	TRBJ2-1	NA	TRBV20-1	TGCAGTGCTAGAGGCGACAATGAGCAGTTCTTC	CSARGDNEQFF
NA	TRBJ1-1	NA	TRBV19	TGTGCCAGTAGGACTGAATCGGAAGCTTTCTTT	CASRTESEAFF
NA	TRBJ2-2	NA	TRBV5-1	TGCGCCAGCAGCCCCACTAGGTGGTCACACGCGAACACCGGGGAGCTGTTTTTT	CASSPTRWSHANTGELFF
TRBD1	TRBJ1-5	NA	TRBV6-1	TGTGCCAGCAGGGGGAGGACAGGGGTAGAGCCCCAGCATTTT	CASRGRTGVEPQHF
NA	TRBJ1-2	NA	TRBV10-3	TGTGCCATCAGTGAGTTGGAACGGGTCCTAGGCTACACCTTC	CAISELERVLGYTF
NA	TRBJ2-1	NA	TRBV29-1	TGCAGCGTTGTCGGGAGAGGCTACAATGAGCAGTTCTTC	CSVVGRGYNEQFF
NA	TRBJ2-7	once	TRBV28	TGTGCCAGCAGTTTATACTGGGGCTCATCTCACGAGCAGTACTTC	CASSLYWGSSHEQYF
TRBD2	TRBJ2-3	NA	TRBV4-1	TGCGCCAGCAGCCCGGGACGACTAGCAGTAGATACGCAGTATTTT	CASSPGRLAVDTQYF